This T cell receptor (beta chain) stems from a study of beta chain features in type 1 diabetes. Study results and caveats: For type 1 diabetes patients, VDJ junctions showed fewer insertions and more deletions. Shortening of TCRB CDR3s, moderate but significant, appeared in all four CD4+ subsets of Type 1 diabetes patients. Healthy donors had naive, central memory and Treg TCRB repertoires that appeared less similar than those seen among patients.

Per the germline V gene, CDR1 is SGHAT and CDR2 is FQNNGV. This CDR3 is 12 amino acids long. Trimming cost V 5 bases and J 13 bases; bases outside gene matches: 11. About this clone: Its antigen remains unidentified.

The whole isolated RNA underwent reverse transcription, so sequencing captured expressed TCRB transcripts. Data came from immunoSEQ multiplex PCR; TCRdb stores just in-frame clones and leaves some out. There are around 350,000 clones in the sample; about 12% occur only once, and about 0.018% lies in the top ten. Sorting of CD4+ naive, central memory, regulatory and stem cell-like memory cells was performed via CD45RO/CCR7/CD25/CD127/CD95/CD27. The clonotype originates from a man between 18 and 29 years old in good health. The genes are TRBV11-2 and TRBJ2-7, with 7 bases fitting TRBD1. Sequenced material: naive CD4+ T cells from blood. The CDR3 bases are TGTGCCAGCAGCCCCCCGCCGGGGACAGCCTACTTC. Its translation is CASSPPPGTAYF. The variable domain in full, with the rest retrieved from reference TRBV11-2 and TRBJ2-7, is EAGVAQSPRYKIIEKRQSVAFWCNPISGHATLYWYQQILGQGPKLLIQFQNNGVVDDSQLPKDRFSAERLKGVDSTLKIQPAKLEDSAVYLCASSPPPGTAYFGPGTRLTVT.